The 18 T cell receptor beta chains given below trace back to one sample, sequenced in a study of CXCR3-negative and CXCR3-positive naive CD8 T cells. With UMI labels, 5' RACE was used to prepare the TRB cDNA libraries. TCRdb re-called the 5' RACE reads and shows each CDR3 protein once, DNA omitted. The sample table sets out 90,000 to 95,000 distinct CDR3 sequences. The sample comprised naive CXCR3- CD8+ T cells from blood. Subset specified: CD45RO-CCR7+CD27+CD95- naive CD8+ T cells lacking CXCR3 (TNR3-). All receptors come from a human donor in good health. Some clones in this sample may be carry-over from other donors' samples.

CDR3 residues: CASSLYLAGVHNEQFF. The J gene is TRBJ2-1, the V gene TRBV28; checking the TCRdb D call of TRBD2 is not possible without DNA. From germline, CDR1 is MDHEN and CDR2 SYDVKM. The CDR3 has 16 residues.

This chain joins TRBV7-9 and TRBJ1-6. In germline, CDR1 is SEHNR, CDR2 FQNEAQ (reference sequence). This CDR3 spans 12 amino acids. The CDR3 spells CASSLGTSPLHF.

This chain links TRBV29-1 with TRBJ2-5; the D gene TCRdb calls, TRBD2, cannot be checked with no DNA. Per the germline V gene, CDR1 is SQVTM and CDR2 is ANQGSEA. This CDR3 is 12 amino acids long. The chain's CDR3 is CSVEMGPSAQYF.

V usage is TRBV4-3 and J usage is TRBJ2-7; TCRdb gives TRBD2 as the D gene, but with no DNA this cannot be confirmed. The CDR3 is 15 residues long. Germline values: CDR1 LGHNA, CDR2 YSLEER. The CDR3: CASSQEGLGSYEQYF.

The chain links TRBV4-3 to TRBJ2-2; TCRdb calls TRBD1, which cannot be checked without DNA. The CDR3 sequence is 17 residues long. Per germline, CDR1 LGHNA and CDR2 YSLEER. The CDR3 spells CASSQDFRGVYTGELFF.

This sequence joins TRBV27 and TRBJ2-1; no DNA is available, so the TRBD1 call from TCRdb remains unchecked. The germline V gene encodes CDR1 MNHEY and CDR2 SMNVEV (reference sequence). This CDR3 has 12 residues. The CDR3 protein is CASATVPNEQFF.

This chain joins TRBV29-1 and TRBJ2-7. The CDR3 consists of 13 residues. Per the germline V gene, CDR1 is SQVTM and CDR2 is ANQGSEA. CDR3: CSACTQNSYEQYF.

CDR3 amino acids: CATSLGKAGFNPGELFF. V is TRBV10-3 and J is TRBJ2-2; the D call of TRBD2 rests on TCRdb alone, since no DNA is present to check it. The germline CDR1 and CDR2 sequences are ENHRY and SYGVKD. The CDR3 consists of 17 residues.

This sequence joins TRBV29-1 and TRBJ2-2. CDR1 SQVTM and CDR2 ANQGSEA come from the germline V gene. The CDR3 consists of 11 residues. Here the CDR3 reads CSVEVPGELFF.

The chain couples TRBV29-1 to TRBJ2-3; TCRdb proposes TRBD1, but this gene call is untestable without DNA. CDR1 and CDR2 (germline): SQVTM, ANQGSEA. The CDR3 length is 16 residues. Here the CDR3 reads CSVEATQGGHTDTQYF.

J is TRBJ2-1 and V is TRBV28; TCRdb designates TRBD1, a call that cannot be tested without DNA. Germline CDR1 MDHEN, CDR2 SYDVKM. This CDR3 has 14 amino acids. CDR3 loop: CASSPRLGVGEQFF.

The rearrangement links TRBV20-1 to TRBJ2-3; TCRdb designates TRBD2, a call that cannot be tested without DNA. This CDR3 is built from 16 residues. Looked up from germline, CDR1 is DFQATT and CDR2 is SNEGSKA (reference sequence). The CDR3: CSATSIEDGGLDTQYF.

CDR3 residues: CASPTYPRDPYEQYF. The chain employs TRBV6-2 or TRBV6-3 and TRBJ2-7; without DNA, the TCRdb call of TRBD1 cannot be checked. The germline CDR1 and CDR2 sequences are MNHEY and SVGEGT. CDR3 size: 15 residues.

CDR3 loop: CASSSGTSDQETQYF. J is TRBJ2-5 and V is TRBV5-5; the D call of TRBD2 rests on TCRdb alone, since no DNA is present to check it. Germline CDR1 reads SGHKS; CDR2 reads YYEKEE (reference sequence). This CDR3 is 15 amino acids long.

The chain employs TRBV28 and TRBJ2-5; absent DNA, TCRdb's TRBD2 call cannot be checked. The length of the CDR3 is 15 residues. Germline V gene sequence: CDR1 MDHEN, CDR2 SYDVKM. The CDR3 loop reads CASSTLAGGVETQYF. Full variable domain (rest looked up from reference TRBV28 and TRBJ2-5): DVKVTQSSRYLVKRTGEKVFLECVQDMDHENMFWYRQDPGLGLRLIYFSYDVKMKEKGDIPEGYSVSREKKERFSLILESASTNQTSMYLCASSTLAGGVETQYFGPGTRLLVL.

The rearrangement uses TRBV12-3 or TRBV12-4 and TRBJ2-1; TCRdb picks TRBD2, but there is no DNA to check that call. The CDR3 extends over 12 amino acids. The CDR3 here is CASTLLAVEQFF.

The gene calls are TRBV27 and TRBJ1-1; the D gene TCRdb calls, TRBD1, cannot be checked with no DNA. Germline-derived CDR1 and CDR2 are MNHEY and SMNVEV (reference sequence). There are 15 residues in the CDR3. CDR3 sequence reads: CASSLFGGLNSEAFF.

The rearrangement uses TRBV6-2 or TRBV6-3 and TRBJ1-1. Germline CDR1 and CDR2: MNHEY and SVGEGT. There are 16 residues in the CDR3. CDR3: CASRLLWGDMNTEAFF.